What follows are 26 T cell receptor beta chains derived from one specimen sequenced in a study of T cells after yellow fever vaccination. In TCRdb, the 5' RACE reads were re-called with MiXCR into one record per CDR3 protein. This table holds some 300,000 distinct CDR3 sequences, approximately 10% found once. The sequencing here drew on CD4+ T cells sorted from PBMCs, taken 5 days after the yellow fever booster vaccination. These receptors all come from a man between 18 and 35 years old who received the YFV17D yellow fever vaccine.

CDR3: CASSLALGTAYGYTF. CDR3 bases: TGTGCCAGCAGTTTAGCACTTGGGACAGCATATGGCTACACCTTC. This sequence joins TRBV12-3 or TRBV12-4 and TRBJ1-2; 7 nucleotides align to TRBD1. The CDR3 is 15 amino acids. Unmatched junction bases numbered 6, after V lost 0 bases and J lost 5 bases.

The chain recombines TRBV11-2 with TRBJ1-2, with D unclear. Trimming removed 5 bases from V and 8 bases from J, with 30 bases in between. The CDR3 sequence is 18 residues long. Looked up from germline, CDR1 is SGHAT and CDR2 is FQNNGV. CDR3 bases: TGTGCCAGCAGCCTCAGGCCGGTTGGTACCCATTCAGGAGCCGGCTACACCTTC. Translating gives CASSLRPVGTHSGAGYTF. The whole variable domain, remainder taken from reference TRBV11-2 and TRBJ1-2, is EAGVAQSPRYKIIEKRQSVAFWCNPISGHATLYWYQQILGQGPKLLIQFQNNGVVDDSQLPKDRFSAERLKGVDSTLKIQPAKLEDSAVYLCASSLRPVGTHSGAGYTFGSGTRLTVV.

CDR3 DNA sequence: TGTGCCAGCAGTGAAGACTGGGACAGCATCTACGAGCAGTACTTC. Translating it yields CASSEDWDSIYEQYF. The J gene is TRBJ2-7, the V gene TRBV6-1, with 7 positions matching TRBD1. The V segment lost 1 base and the J segment 3 bases; nucleotides outside the gene matches: 6. The CDR3 totals 15 residues. Germline CDR1 reads MNHNS; CDR2 reads SASEGT.

The table lists this clonotype with a few counts. The chain employs TRBV7-2 and TRBJ2-1; TRBD2 matches at 9 bases. CDR3 size: 14 residues. Per germline, CDR1 SGHTA and CDR2 FQGNSA. The junction had 5 bases not matched to a gene; V was cut back by 2 bases and J by 9 bases. In DNA, the CDR3 is TGTGCCAGCAGCTTACTAGCGGGGAATTTTGAGCAGTTCTTC. It yields the protein CASSLLAGNFEQFF.

This rearrangement joins TRBV5-1 to TRBJ2-7; TRBD1 aligns across 9 bases. Germline trimming cut 0 bases from V and 8 bases from J; bases unmatched to any gene: 6. The CDR3 sequence is 14 residues long. Germline V CDR1 and CDR2: SGHRS, YFSETQ. CDR3 sequence (DNA): TGCGCCAGCAGCTTGGGGACAGGGGAAGAGAAGCAGTACTTC. Translating gives CASSLGTGEEKQYF.

The chain couples TRBV9 to TRBJ2-5, with D perhaps matching TRBD2 (6 bases). Germline V CDR1 and CDR2: SGDLS, YYNGEE. V lost 2 bases and J 3 bases, leaving 17 bases between the germline ends. This CDR3 spans 16 amino acids. The CDR3 loop reads CASSVRIGGLEETQYF. The DNA for the CDR3 is TGTGCCAGCAGCGTTAGGATCGGGGGTTTAGAAGAGACCCAGTACTTC.

The chain has TRBV11-2 and TRBJ1-2; 8 bases fit TRBD1. Germline CDR1 reads SGHAT; CDR2 reads FQNNGV. After removal of 5 bases from V and 6 bases from J, the junction contained 8 bases not matched to a gene. This CDR3 region has 14 residues. The CDR3 bases are TGTGCCAGCAGCCGAAACCCAGGGGGCGATGGCTACACCTTC. Translated: CASSRNPGGDGYTF.

The gene calls are TRBV5-1 and TRBJ2-3; D might be TRBD1 (8 bases). The ends were cut back, 0 bases at V and 2 bases at J, with 16 bases in the middle. Per the germline V gene, CDR1 is SGHRS and CDR2 is YFSETQ. CDR3 length: 17 amino acids. CDR3 sequence (DNA): TGCGCCAGCAGCTTGGGGACAGGGACTACCTACACAGATACGCAGTATTTT. Its protein product is CASSLGTGTTYTDTQYF.

This clonotype showed up many times. The CDR3 bases are TGCAGCGTTCTCCTTCAGGCTAATCAGCCCCAGCATTTT. Translation gives CSVLLQANQPQHF. The chain employs TRBV29-1 and TRBJ1-5; D is ambiguous. CDR1 SQVTM and CDR2 ANQGSEA come from the germline V gene. Trimming removed 5 bases from V and 4 bases from J, with 12 bases in between. This CDR3 contains 13 residues.

The sample holds many counts of this clonotype. The chain carries TRBV19 and TRBJ1-1, with D possibly matching TRBD1 (5 bases). The ends were cut back, 2 bases at V and 6 bases at J, with 10 bases in the middle. Germline CDR1 LNHDA, CDR2 SQIVND (reference sequence). This CDR3 contains 13 residues. CDR3 loop: CASSISPGPEAFF. CDR3 in DNA: TGTGCCAGTAGTATATCTCCGGGACCTGAAGCTTTCTTT.

The chain joins TRBV29-1 to TRBJ1-1; a weak D match, TRBD1 (6 bases). From germline, CDR1 is SQVTM and CDR2 ANQGSEA. Trimming cost V 6 bases and J 8 bases, with 19 bases left between them. This CDR3 contains 13 residues. In DNA, the CDR3 is TGCAGCGTGTTCACACAGGGAGCGTCCGAAGCTTTCTTT. Its protein is CSVFTQGASEAFF.

This clonotype was recorded at least ten times. The chain recombines TRBV5-1 with TRBJ2-1, with 7 bases lining up with TRBD2. The V gene end was trimmed by 4 bases and the J gene end by 2 bases; junction bases not matched to a gene: 3. Germline CDR1 and CDR2: SGHRS and YFSETQ. The CDR3 consists of 14 residues. CDR3 nucleotides: TGCGCCAGCAGCCCCGGGACTACCTACAATGAGCAGTTCTTC. It translates to CASSPGTTYNEQFF.

The rearrangement uses TRBV7-8 and TRBJ2-5; TRBD2 aligns across 9 bases. The CDR3 sequence is 17 residues long. Germline V gene sequence: CDR1 SGHVS, CDR2 FQNEAQ. With V trimmed by 1 base and J by 3 bases, 9 bases remained unmatched. The CDR3 DNA reads TGTGCCAGCAGCTTAGTGTACCAGCGGGGGGAAGAAGAGACCCAGTACTTC. Protein: CASSLVYQRGEEETQYF.

This chain connects TRBV12-5 to TRBJ2-2; D is ambiguous. Germline V gene data show CDR1 as LGHNT and CDR2 as FRNRAP. V lost 6 bases, J lost 0 bases, and 14 bases lay in between. The CDR3 spans 16 residues. CDR3: CASGSNVPSNTGELFF. CDR3 nucleotide sequence: TGTGCTAGTGGCTCAAACGTCCCTTCGAACACCGGGGAGCTGTTTTTT.

The V call is TRBV4-1, the J call TRBJ1-5; D gene ambiguous. The germline V gene has CDR1 MGHRA and CDR2 YSYEKL. With 2 bases removed from V and 7 bases from J, the gap between germline ends came to 12 bases. This CDR3 comprises 14 residues. CDR3 bases: TGCGCCAGCAGCCAACCAGGTCTGGGGCAGCCCCAGCATTTT. Encoded protein: CASSQPGLGQPQHF.

The chain links TRBV5-1 to TRBJ1-1; D may be TRBD1 (5 bases). Germline V lookup: CDR1 SGHRS, CDR2 YFSETQ. V shed 4 bases and J shed 0 bases, with 16 bases lying between them. This CDR3 has 16 amino acids. Here the CDR3 reads CASSIGGTGVNTEAFF. The CDR3 DNA sequence: TGCGCCAGCAGCATTGGAGGTACAGGAGTGAACACTGAAGCTTTCTTT.

This clonotype showed up just a few times. The rearrangement joins TRBV4-3 to TRBJ1-3; D gene uncertain. Trimming took 0 bases from V and 0 from J, leaving 12 bases between them. CDR3 length equals 17 residues. The germline V gene has CDR1 LGHNA and CDR2 YSLEER. In DNA form, the CDR3 reads TGCGCCAGCAGCCAAGAAGGAGCGTTCCGCTCTGGAAACACCATATATTTT. It translates to CASSQEGAFRSGNTIYF.

This clonotype was counted many times. Relative to the germline gene, one junction end is altered; a read error may explain this. The CDR3 region is CASSLEGRNQPQHF. In DNA form, the CDR3 reads TGTGCCAGCAGCTTAGAGGGTCGCAATCAGCCCCAGCATTTT. The chain is built from TRBV5-1 and TRBJ1-5; D unclear. CDR1 is SGHRS, CDR2 YFSETQ, per germline. The CDR3 has 14 amino acids.

This clonotype was detected only a few times. V gene TRBV12-3 or TRBV12-4 combines with J gene TRBJ1-1; possible D gene TRBD1, 6 bases. The CDR3 sequence is 13 residues long. Trimming left V 6 bases short and J 4 bases short, with 12 bases between. The CDR3, as DNA: TGTGCCAGCAGGCAAACAGGGCCCACTGAAGCTTTCTTT. Translated: CASRQTGPTEAFF.

This clonotype showed up just a few times. V is TRBV6-5 and J is TRBJ2-6; D remains unclear. The CDR3 extends over 15 amino acids. From germline, CDR1 is MNHEY and CDR2 SVGAGI. V was shortened by 6 bases and J by 4 bases, with 13 bases between the two germline ends. Here the CDR3 DNA reads TGTGCCAGCAGAGGCTTTTACGCGGGGGCCAACGTCCTGACTTTC. As protein: CASRGFYAGANVLTF.

This clonotype was observed a few times. The chain recombines TRBV12-3 or TRBV12-4 with TRBJ1-2, with TRBD1 matching over 7 bases. This CDR3 is 14 amino acids long. The J segment lost 7 bases and the V segment lost 7 bases, leaving 12 bases of the junction unmatched. The CDR3 loop is CASTLMTGSGGYTF. The CDR3 region has the DNA TGTGCCAGCACCCTAATGACAGGGAGTGGTGGCTACACCTTC.

The genes are TRBV3-1 and TRBJ2-1; TRBD2 might be the D (5 bases). The CDR3 spans 14 residues. The V end was cut by 4 bases, the J end by 5 bases, with 12 bases between. Germline V lookup: CDR1 LGHDT, CDR2 YNNKEL (reference sequence). CDR3 sequence reads: CASSLRGADNEQFF. The CDR3, as DNA: TGTGCCAGCAGCCTCCGGGGTGCGGACAATGAGCAGTTCTTC.

This clonotype has ten or more counts. V and J are TRBV5-1 and TRBJ2-3; possible D gene TRBD2, 5 bases. The germline V gene has CDR1 SGHRS and CDR2 YFSETQ. V lost 0 bases, J lost 5 bases, and 10 bases lay in between. This CDR3 has 14 residues. CDR3: CASSLAAGGDTQYF. The CDR3 DNA follows: TGCGCCAGCAGCTTGGCGGCGGGCGGAGATACGCAGTATTTT.

This clonotype was seen repeatedly, ten times or more. The V call is TRBV2, the J call TRBJ2-7; the D gene could be TRBD1 or TRBD2 (6 bases each). V lost 2 bases to trimming and J lost 7 bases, with 15 bases between them. The germline V gene encodes CDR1 SNHLY and CDR2 FYNNEI. The CDR3 loop spans 14 amino acids. In DNA, the CDR3 is TGTGCCAGCAGTGAATGGTCGGGGGCAGGGGAGCAGTACTTC. Residues: CASSEWSGAGEQYF.

This clonotype was seen at least ten times. The chain is built from TRBV29-1 and TRBJ1-5; a weak D match, TRBD1 (5 bases). The CDR3 extends over 13 amino acids. CDR1 is SQVTM and CDR2 is ANQGSEA in the germline V gene. V was shortened by 6 bases and J by 3 bases, with 12 bases between the two germline ends. The CDR3 is CSVGDGINQPQHF. The CDR3 DNA sequence: TGCAGCGTGGGGGACGGAATCAATCAGCCCCAGCATTTT.

Ten or more counts support this clonotype. The chain links TRBV27 to TRBJ1-6; D may be TRBD1 (5 bases). CDR3 size: 14 residues. Germline CDR1 is MNHEY and CDR2 is SMNVEV (reference sequence). The V gene lost 9 bases and the J gene lost 8 bases, with 17 bases spanning the gap. Written as DNA, the CDR3 is TGTGCCAGTTCTCGCCCGGGGACTCATTCACCCCTCCACTTT. This codes for CASSRPGTHSPLHF.